The 26 T cell receptor beta chains below come from one sample, sequenced in a study of cytomegalovirus exposure and HLA in healthy donors. The PCR employed 60 Vbeta primers together with 13 Jbeta primers. The protocol was immunoSEQ multiplex PCR, while the TCRdb copy is restricted to in-frame clones and leaves out a portion. This table has about 100,000 clones, roughly 75% appearing once. The sample was PBMCs. The receptors stem from a male donor in good health and CMV-seropositive.

The chain recombines TRBV4-3 with TRBJ2-1; 9 bases line up with TRBD1. The CDR3 consists of 15 residues. V shed 0 bases and J 6 bases; nucleotides not matched to a gene: 3. Looked up from germline, CDR1 is LGHNA and CDR2 is YSLEER. The CDR3 spells CASSQEDRGFNEQFF. The DNA of the CDR3 is TGCGCCAGCAGCCAAGAGGACAGGGGATTCAATGAGCAGTTCTTC.

This chain links TRBV7-9 with TRBJ1-2, with 7 nucleotides matching TRBD1. This CDR3 spans 17 amino acids. The V segment lost 2 bases and the J segment 2 bases; nucleotides outside the gene matches: 11. CDR1 and CDR2 (germline): SEHNR, FQNEAQ (reference sequence). Written as DNA, the CDR3 is TGTGCCAGCAGCTTACCCCCTGGGACAGACGAAAACTATGGCTACACCTTC. Its translation is CASSLPPGTDENYGYTF.

The chain joins TRBV12-5 to TRBJ2-3; possibly TRBD2 for D (7 bases). Looked up from germline, CDR1 is LGHNT and CDR2 is FRNRAP. Trimming stripped 0 bases from V and 6 bases from J, with 16 bases between. The CDR3 totals 16 residues. CDR3 region: CASGLVLGGARDTQYF. CDR3 DNA: TGTGCTAGTGGTTTGGTATTGGGGGGGGCCCGTGATACGCAGTATTTT.

This clone showed up just a few times. V usage is TRBV5-1 and J usage is TRBJ1-2, with D tentatively TRBD1 (5 bases). The CDR3 runs to 13 residues. Germline assignment: CDR1 SGHRS and CDR2 YFSETQ. Trimming took off 0 bases at V and 2 bases at J, with 5 bases between the two ends. The CDR3 region has the DNA TGCGCCAGCAGCTTGGCAGGGAACTATGGCTACACCTTC. The encoded protein is CASSLAGNYGYTF.

This chain connects TRBV7-9 to TRBJ2-3; TRBD2 matches 12 bases. The ends lost 2 bases at V and 12 bases at J; junction bases unmatched: 9. Germline-derived CDR1 and CDR2 are SEHNR and FQNEAQ (reference sequence). This CDR3 has 15 residues. The CDR3 is CASSLLRLAGAPQYF. The CDR3 DNA reads as TGTGCCAGCAGCTTACTCCGACTAGCGGGGGCCCCACAGTATTTT.

This chain uses TRBV2 with TRBJ2-1, with D tentatively TRBD1 (5 bases). Deletions cut 0 bases from V and 10 bases from J, with 13 bases between. The germline gives CDR1 SNHLY, CDR2 FYNNEI. The CDR3 totals 14 residues. The CDR3 loop is CASSEARFAGEQFF. In DNA form, the CDR3 reads TGTGCCAGCAGTGAAGCTCGGTTTGCAGGGGAGCAGTTCTTC.

This chain links TRBV6-5 with TRBJ1-5; D gene uncertain. The V end lost 2 bases, the J end lost 5 bases, and 13 bases lay between the germline ends. The CDR3 contains 15 residues. Germline V gene sequence: CDR1 MNHEY, CDR2 SVGAGI. As DNA, the CDR3 is TGTGCCAGCAGTTACAGAGGCCGGGGAGATCAGCCCCAGCATTTT. Translation: CASSYRGRGDQPQHF.

The V and J genes are TRBV4-2 and TRBJ1-5, with D possibly matching TRBD1 (5 bases). Germline V gives CDR1 LGHNA, CDR2 YNFKEQ. Trimming pared 2 bases from V and 8 bases from J, leaving 10 bases between. CDR3 size: 13 residues. The CDR3 DNA reads as TGTGCCAGCAGCCAACCGGGAGGGGAGCCCCAGCATTTT. Its translation: CASSQPGGEPQHF.

The rearrangement joins TRBV30 to TRBJ1-5; TRBD1 agrees at 7 bases. CDR1 is GTSNPN, CDR2 SVGIG, per germline (reference sequence). CDR3 length equals 13 residues. J gave up 6 bases and V 2 bases, and 4 bases lay outside the gene matches. For the CDR3, the DNA is TGTGCCTGGAGTCGACAGGGCACTCAGCCCCAGCATTTT. It encodes CAWSRQGTQPQHF. Based on the CDR3 plus reference TRBV30 and TRBJ1-5, the full variable domain is SQTIHQWPATLVQPVGSPLSLECTVEGTSNPNLYWYRQAAGRGLQLLFYSVGIGQISSEVPQNLSASRPQDRQFILSSKKLLLSDSGFYLCAWSRQGTQPQHFGDGTRLSIL.

The chain is built from TRBV4-3 and TRBJ1-5; 7 nucleotides agree with TRBD1. CDR1 and CDR2 (germline): LGHNA, YSLEER. The length of the CDR3 is 16 residues. The J segment lost 5 bases and the V segment lost 0 bases, leaving 7 bases of the junction unmatched. CDR3 region: CASSQDLGQGDQPQHF. The CDR3 coding sequence is TGCGCCAGCAGCCAAGATCTTGGTCAGGGGGATCAGCCCCAGCATTTT.

The rearrangement links TRBV7-2 to TRBJ2-5; TRBD2 matches 12 bases. CDR3 length: 16 amino acids. Trimming cost V 5 bases and J 2 bases; bases outside gene matches: 6. CDR1 and CDR2 from the germline V gene are SGHTA and FQGNSA. As DNA, the CDR3 is TGTGCCAGCAGCGCCTCCGGGACTAGCGGGCAAGAGACCCAGTACTTC. Translated, it gives CASSASGTSGQETQYF.

This clone was observed a single time. The CDR3 is CASSIWQRSSGNTIYF. For the CDR3, the DNA is TGTGCCAGTAGTATATGGCAGAGGAGCTCTGGAAACACCATATATTTT. The chain carries TRBV19 and TRBJ1-3; D gene unclear. CDR1 is LNHDA, CDR2 SQIVND, per germline (reference sequence). The CDR3 totals 16 residues. The germline V and J ends were trimmed by 2 bases and 0 bases, with 11 bases remaining between them.

The V gene is TRBV19, the J gene TRBJ2-7; 7 nucleotides line up with TRBD2. J gave up 7 bases and V 1 base, and 4 bases lay outside the gene matches. This CDR3 is 13 amino acids long. Germline V gives CDR1 LNHDA, CDR2 SQIVND (reference sequence). The CDR3 sequence is CASSIGGGGEQYF. CDR3 sequence (DNA): TGTGCCAGTAGTATAGGCGGGGGTGGAGAGCAGTACTTC.

This clone has just a few counts. The J gene is TRBJ2-6, the V gene TRBV2, with a weak D call TRBD1 (6 bases). The ends were cut back, 4 bases at V and 4 bases at J, with 20 bases in the middle. The CDR3 has 18 residues. Germline V CDR1 and CDR2: SNHLY, FYNNEI. CDR3: CASSASWDIGTGANVLTF. CDR3 nucleotide sequence: TGTGCCAGCAGTGCCTCTTGGGACATTGGAACAGGGGCCAACGTCCTGACTTTC. The full variable domain, its missing parts supplied by reference TRBV2 and TRBJ2-6, is EPEVTQTPSHQVTQMGQEVILRCVPISNHLYFYWYRQILGQKVEFLVSFYNNEISEKSEIFDDQFSVERPDGSNFTLKIRSTKLEDSAMYFCASSASWDIGTGANVLTFGAGSRLTVL.

This clone was detected only a few times. The genes are TRBV9 and TRBJ1-6; possible D gene TRBD1, 5 bases. From germline, CDR1 is SGDLS and CDR2 YYNGEE. This CDR3 has 15 residues. The germline V and J ends were trimmed by 2 bases and 0 bases, with 6 bases remaining between them. In DNA form, the CDR3 reads TGTGCCAGCAGCGTGGGGGGCTCCTATAATTCACCCCTCCACTTT. This codes for CASSVGGSYNSPLHF.

The V call is TRBV7-9, the J call TRBJ2-3, with D maybe TRBD2 (6 bases). This CDR3 comprises 17 residues. The germline gives CDR1 SEHNR, CDR2 FQNEAQ (reference sequence). Trimming took 6 bases from V and 2 from J, leaving 21 bases between them. The CDR3 reads CASRRLVGRSNTDTQYF. The DNA for the CDR3 is TGTGCCAGCAGGAGACTGGTCGGGAGATCCAACACAGATACGCAGTATTTT.

V is TRBV7-9 and J is TRBJ1-1, with TRBD1 matching 7 bases. In germline, CDR1 is SEHNR, CDR2 FQNEAQ (reference sequence). After removal of 1 base from V and 6 bases from J, the junction contained 2 bases not matched to a gene. The CDR3 has 13 residues. DNA for the CDR3: TGTGCCAGCAGCTTAGGAGGGGGCGCTGAAGCTTTCTTT. Encoded protein: CASSLGGGAEAFF.

The rearrangement links TRBV4-1 to TRBJ2-4; TRBD1 is a possible D gene (6 bases). Germline loops: CDR1 MGHRA, CDR2 YSYEKL. This CDR3 has 21 residues. V shed 0 bases and J shed 0 bases, with 24 bases lying between them. CDR3 DNA: TGCGCCAGCAGCCAAGAAGGCTACCCGCCCCCGAAACAGGGAGCCAAAAACATTCAGTACTTC. Translating gives CASSQEGYPPPKQGAKNIQYF.

A few counts support this clone. The chain couples TRBV30 to TRBJ1-4; D may be TRBD1 (6 bases). V was trimmed by 2 bases and J by 7 bases, leaving 17 bases between them. The CDR3 covers 15 residues. Per germline, CDR1 GTSNPN and CDR2 SVGIG (reference sequence). The CDR3 spells CAWSTRTDGGEKLFF. The CDR3 DNA reads as TGTGCCTGGAGTACCAGGACAGACGGAGGTGAAAAACTGTTTTTT. Complete variable domain (other parts from reference TRBV30 and TRBJ1-4): SQTIHQWPATLVQPVGSPLSLECTVEGTSNPNLYWYRQAAGRGLQLLFYSVGIGQISSEVPQNLSASRPQDRQFILSSKKLLLSDSGFYLCAWSTRTDGGEKLFFGSGTQLSVL.

This chain links TRBV5-5 with TRBJ2-7; D remains unclear. Germline V gene sequence: CDR1 SGHKS, CDR2 YYEKEE (reference sequence). The length of the CDR3 is 13 residues. Trimming stripped 0 bases from V and 4 bases from J, with 8 bases between. CDR3 sequence reads: CASSLAVSYEQYF. In nucleotides, the CDR3 is TGTGCCAGCAGCTTGGCGGTGAGTTACGAGCAGTACTTC.

The chain carries TRBV10-3 and TRBJ2-4, with D possibly TRBD2 on 5 matching bases. The CDR3 length is 13 residues. The germline V gene has CDR1 ENHRY and CDR2 SYGVKD. V lost 6 bases and J 8 bases, leaving 14 bases between the germline ends. CDR3 sequence (DNA): TGTGCCATCAGACAAGCGGCGGCGGACATTCAGTACTTC. It codes for CAIRQAAADIQYF.

The chain recombines TRBV19 with TRBJ2-5; TRBD1 might be the D (6 bases). The CDR3 consists of 14 residues. The V end lost 9 bases, the J end lost 3 bases, and 17 bases lay between the germline ends. Germline CDR1 and CDR2: LNHDA and SQIVND (reference sequence). The CDR3 region is CASQPPGVKETQYF. The CDR3 DNA sequence: TGTGCCAGCCAACCCCCAGGGGTTAAAGAGACCCAGTACTTC.

CDR3 DNA: TGTGCCAGCAGCTCCGGGACAACGACAGATACGCAGTATTTT. Its protein product is CASSSGTTTDTQYF. The rearrangement links TRBV5-6 to TRBJ2-3, with D possibly TRBD1 on 6 matching bases. Germline V gene sequence: CDR1 SGHDT, CDR2 YYEEEE. There are 14 residues in the CDR3. V lost 3 bases and J lost 3, with 11 bases in between.

The chain couples TRBV6-6 to TRBJ2-7; 11 nucleotides align to TRBD1. Germline V gene sequence: CDR1 MNHNY, CDR2 SVGAGI (reference sequence). V shed 2 bases and J 3 bases; nucleotides not matched to a gene: 6. The CDR3 totals 16 residues. This chain's CDR3 is CASSYDAGTGGYEQYF. In DNA, the CDR3 is TGTGCCAGCAGTTACGACGCCGGGACAGGGGGCTACGAGCAGTACTTC.

The chain employs TRBV6-5 and TRBJ1-3, with 8 positions matching TRBD1. J gave up 1 base and V 6 bases, and 5 bases lay outside the gene matches. The germline V gene has CDR1 MNHEY and CDR2 SVGAGI. The CDR3 sequence is 15 residues long. This CDR3 reads CASSPRGLSGNTIYF. The CDR3 DNA reads as TGTGCCAGCAGCCCCAGGGGGCTTTCTGGAAACACCATATATTTT.

This chain uses TRBV28 with TRBJ2-5; TRBD2 is a possible D gene (7 bases). The germline V gene encodes CDR1 MDHEN and CDR2 SYDVKM. CDR3 length equals 14 residues. The ends were cut back, 5 bases at V and 4 bases at J, with 14 bases in the middle. The CDR3 loop reads CASSQLGGLETQYF. Here the CDR3 DNA reads TGTGCCAGCAGTCAACTCGGGGGGCTAGAGACCCAGTACTTC.